This record covers a single TCR beta chain. Its cognate antigen is unknown. This record comes from a study of post-analysis software for immune sequencing data. Study-wide background: Both relapsing-remitting and secondary progressive multiple sclerosis featured among the disease courses, as did progressive-relapsing multiple sclerosis. General observations from the study: Higher frequency in patients than in controls was seen for roughly five TRBV segments, with TRBV5-6, TRBV5-1 and TRBV20-1 among them. A significant reduction in normalized Chao1 diversity was observed in multiple sclerosis patients versus controls. Strong co-clustering by F measure linked samples that shared a preparation batch.

cDNA libraries for TCR beta contained unique molecular identifiers. Once 1 to 10 million T cells were used, roughly 490,000 cDNA molecules resulted. A single record per CDR3 protein comes from TCRdb applying MiXCR to the PCR reads. Seen here are about 500,000 distinct CDR3 sequences, roughly 45% observed once, and the top ten hold 9% to 13%. The CDR3 loop spans 13 amino acids. Per germline, CDR1 MDHEN and CDR2 SYDVKM. The receptor was derived from a girl between 5 and 17 years old with multiple sclerosis. The sample comprised blood. This chain uses TRBV28 with TRBJ2-5, with 7 bases that match TRBD1. Near its end, the DNA agrees better with TRBJ2-7, so the J call may be wrong. CDR3 residues: CASRPGQRNEQYF. The DNA for the CDR3 is TGTGCCAGCAGACCGGGACAGAGGAACGAGCAGTACTTC.